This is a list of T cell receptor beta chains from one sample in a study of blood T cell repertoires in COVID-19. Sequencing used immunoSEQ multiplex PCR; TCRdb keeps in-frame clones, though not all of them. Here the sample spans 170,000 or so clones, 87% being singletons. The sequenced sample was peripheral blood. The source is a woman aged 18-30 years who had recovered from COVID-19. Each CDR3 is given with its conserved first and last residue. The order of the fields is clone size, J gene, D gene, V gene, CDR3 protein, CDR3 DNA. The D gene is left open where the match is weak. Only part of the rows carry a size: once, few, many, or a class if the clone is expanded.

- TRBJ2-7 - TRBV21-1 CASSPTGGSSYEQYF TGTGCCAGCAGCCCAACAGGGGGTAGCTCCTACGAGCAGTACTTC
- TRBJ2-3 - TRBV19 CATTERTTSGPDTQYF TGTGCCACCACAGAAAGGACTACCTCGGGCCCAGATACGCAGTATTTT
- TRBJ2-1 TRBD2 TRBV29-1 CSVDRGGNEQFF TGCAGCGTTGACCGGGGGGGGAATGAGCAGTTCTTC
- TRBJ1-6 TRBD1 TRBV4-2 CASSQGQGNSPLHF TGTGCCAGCAGCCAAGGACAGGGGAATTCACCCCTCCACTTT
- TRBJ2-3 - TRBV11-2 CASSLDRRATDTQYF TGTGCCAGCAGCTTAGATCGCAGGGCCACAGATACGCAGTATTTT
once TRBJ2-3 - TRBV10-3 CAIRASIFTDTQYF TGTGCCATCCGTGCGAGTATCTTCACAGATACGCAGTATTTT
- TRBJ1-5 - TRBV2 CASSEDSKSNQPQHF TGTGCCAGCAGTGAGGACAGCAAAAGCAATCAGCCCCAGCATTTT
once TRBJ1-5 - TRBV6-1 CASSEALLNNQPQHF TGTGCCAGCAGTGAAGCGCTACTCAACAATCAGCCCCAGCATTTT
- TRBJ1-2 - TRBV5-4 CASSLGQGYDYGYTF TGTGCCAGCAGCTTGGGGCAGGGGTACGACTATGGCTACACCTTC
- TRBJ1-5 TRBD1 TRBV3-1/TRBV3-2 CASSLYSRTGGAGQPQHF TGTGCCAGCAGCCTATACAGTAGGACAGGGGGCGCAGGTCAGCCCCAGCATTTT
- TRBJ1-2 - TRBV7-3 CASSLTGGGGYGYTF TGTGCCAGCAGCTTAACGGGAGGGGGTGGCTATGGCTACACCTTC
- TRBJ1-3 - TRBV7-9 CASSLGPGNTIYF TGTGCCAGCAGCTTGGGGCCTGGAAACACCATATATTTT
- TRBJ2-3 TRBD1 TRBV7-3 CASSRTGGTDTQYF TGTGCCAGCAGCCGGACAGGGGGCACAGATACGCAGTATTTT
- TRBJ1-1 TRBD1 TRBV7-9 CASSLAGTGRTEAFF TGTGCCAGCAGCTTAGCCGGGACAGGCCGCACTGAAGCTTTCTTT
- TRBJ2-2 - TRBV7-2 CASSFSGFSNTGELFF TGTGCCAGCAGCTTCTCGGGTTTCTCGAACACCGGGGAGCTGTTTTTT
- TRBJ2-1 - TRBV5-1 CASSLGYGFDEQFF TGCGCCAGCAGCTTGGGATACGGGTTCGATGAGCAGTTCTTC
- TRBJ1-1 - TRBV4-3 CASSQDSGGAVAEAFF TGCGCCAGCAGCCAAGATTCGGGGGGGGCCGTGGCTGAAGCTTTCTTT
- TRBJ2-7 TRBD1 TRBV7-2 CASSGNRGPTYEQYF TGTGCCAGCAGCGGAAACAGGGGTCCTACCTACGAGCAGTACTTC
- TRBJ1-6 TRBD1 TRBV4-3 CASSQDRGQGERSPLHF TGCGCCAGCAGCCAAGATCGGGGACAGGGGGAGCGGTCACCCCTCCACTTT
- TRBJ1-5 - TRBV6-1 CASSEVGRGIQPQHF TGTGCCAGCAGTGAAGTAGGCAGGGGAATTCAGCCCCAGCATTTT
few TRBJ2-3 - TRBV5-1 CASTSTGQFADTQYF TGCGCCAGCACCTCTACAGGGCAGTTTGCAGATACGCAGTATTTT
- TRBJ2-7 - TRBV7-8 CASSLSAVGLSSYEQYF TGTGCCAGCAGCTTAAGTGCGGTTGGGTTAAGCTCCTACGAGCAGTACTTC